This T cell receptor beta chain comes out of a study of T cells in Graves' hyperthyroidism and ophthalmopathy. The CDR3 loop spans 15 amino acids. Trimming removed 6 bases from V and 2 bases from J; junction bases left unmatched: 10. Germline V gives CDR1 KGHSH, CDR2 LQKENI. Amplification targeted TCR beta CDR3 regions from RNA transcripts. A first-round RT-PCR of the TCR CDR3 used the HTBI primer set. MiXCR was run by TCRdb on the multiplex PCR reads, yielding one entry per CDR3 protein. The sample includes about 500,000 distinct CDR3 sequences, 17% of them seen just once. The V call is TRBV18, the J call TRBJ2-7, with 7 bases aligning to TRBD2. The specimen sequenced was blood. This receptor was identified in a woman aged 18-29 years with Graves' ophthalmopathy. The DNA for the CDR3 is TGTGCCAGCTCTACATCGGGGCTAGCGGCCTACGAGCAGTACTTC. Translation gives CASSTSGLAAYEQYF. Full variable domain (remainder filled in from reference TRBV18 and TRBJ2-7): NAGVMQNPRHLVRRRGQEARLRCSPMKGHSHVYWYRQLPEEGLKFMVYLQKENIIDESGMPKERFSAEFPKEGPSILRIQQVVRGDSAAYFCASSTSGLAAYEQYFGPGTRLTVT.